These T cell receptor beta chains were read from a single sample in a study of blood T cell repertoires in COVID-19. Some clones are missing from TCRdb's copy, which holds only in-frame ones; the method was immunoSEQ multiplex PCR. The sample shows 310,000 or so clones, around 90% of them seen only once. The sample was PBMCs or T cells enriched from blood (not recorded which). The receptors stem from a woman in her twenties or thirties who had recovered from COVID-19. The CDR3 runs from the conserved cysteine through the conserved F or W. D genes are given only for firm matches. Part of the rows lack a size; the others show once, few, many or a class for expanded clones.

D gene: TRBD2; J gene: TRBJ2-7; clone size: NA; V gene: TRBV19; CDR3 protein: CASSTLAGGHTYEQYF; CDR3 DNA: TGTGCCAGTAGTACCTTAGCGGGAGGACATACCTACGAGCAGTACTTC
D gene: NA; J gene: TRBJ2-5; clone size: NA; V gene: TRBV5-6; CDR3 protein: CASSPRLKVLETQYF; CDR3 DNA: TGTGCCAGCAGTCCAAGACTGAAAGTGTTGGAGACCCAGTACTTC
D gene: NA; J gene: TRBJ2-7; clone size: NA; V gene: TRBV2; CDR3 protein: CATCRDFEQYF; CDR3 DNA: TGTGCCACCTGCCGGGACTTCGAGCAGTACTTC
D gene: TRBD2; J gene: TRBJ2-1; clone size: NA; V gene: TRBV2; CDR3 protein: CACDTSGSYNEQFF; CDR3 DNA: TGTGCCTGCGATACTAGCGGCTCCTACAATGAGCAGTTCTTC
D gene: NA; J gene: TRBJ2-2; clone size: NA; V gene: TRBV30; CDR3 protein: CAWRADRANTGELFF; CDR3 DNA: TGTGCCTGGAGAGCGGACAGAGCGAACACCGGGGAGCTGTTTTTT
D gene: NA; J gene: TRBJ1-3; clone size: NA; V gene: TRBV9; CDR3 protein: CASSVSGSSGNTIYF; CDR3 DNA: TGTGCCAGCAGCGTATCTGGGAGCTCTGGAAACACCATATATTTT
D gene: TRBD1; J gene: TRBJ1-4; clone size: NA; V gene: TRBV25-1; CDR3 protein: CASTPGQGFFEKLFF; CDR3 DNA: TGTGCCAGCACCCCGGGACAGGGATTTTTTGAAAAACTGTTTTTT
D gene: NA; J gene: TRBJ1-2; clone size: once; V gene: TRBV27; CDR3 protein: CASSFAGETDGYTF; CDR3 DNA: TGTGCCAGCAGTTTCGCAGGGGAGACCGATGGCTACACCTTC
D gene: NA; J gene: TRBJ2-7; clone size: NA; V gene: TRBV9; CDR3 protein: CASSVGGTPYEQYF; CDR3 DNA: TGTGCCAGCAGCGTGGGCGGGACCCCCTACGAGCAGTACTTC
D gene: NA; J gene: TRBJ1-6; clone size: NA; V gene: TRBV9; CDR3 protein: CASSPRRWDSPLHF; CDR3 DNA: TGTGCCAGCAGCCCCCGCAGGTGGGATTCACCCCTCCACTTT
D gene: NA; J gene: TRBJ1-2; clone size: once; V gene: TRBV10-3; CDR3 protein: CAISESKGLYGYTF; CDR3 DNA: TGTGCCATCAGTGAGTCAAAGGGGCTCTATGGCTACACCTTC
D gene: TRBD1; J gene: TRBJ1-2; clone size: NA; V gene: TRBV7-3; CDR3 protein: CASSPGQGYGYTF; CDR3 DNA: TGTGCCAGCAGCCCGGGACAGGGATATGGCTACACCTTC